A selection of T cell receptor beta chains follows, all from one sample in a study of OX40 agonist ivuxolimab in advanced cancers. Sequencing was performed with immunoSEQ multiplex PCR; in TCRdb, only in-frame clones are kept and a portion is missing. Found here are 40,000 or so clones, around four fifths of them singletons; the top ten hold about 15%. Sequences were derived from CD4+ or CD8+ T cells sorted from blood, sampled in a trial of the OX40 agonist ivuxolimab. The receptors here all came from an adult with an advanced solid tumor such as melanoma, head and neck, liver or kidney cancer. Each CDR3 is given with its conserved first and last residue. The D gene is left open where the match is weak. Size values are once, few and many counts, or a class for expanded clones, and some rows have none.

clone size	D gene	V gene	J gene	CDR3 DNA	CDR3 protein
NA	NA	TRBV27	TRBJ2-1	TGTGCCAGCAGTTTAGGGGGACCCCAGTTCTTC	CASSLGGPQFF
once	TRBD1	TRBV27	TRBJ2-7	TGTGCCAGCAGACCAGGGGGCGAGTACTACGAGCAGTACTTC	CASRPGGEYYEQYF
NA	TRBD1	TRBV28	TRBJ2-7	TGTGCCAGCAGGTGTGAGCCAAGGACAGGGGGAACCTACGAGCAGTACTTC	CASRCEPRTGGTYEQYF
once	TRBD1	TRBV19	TRBJ2-7	TGTGCCAGTAGCCCCGGGACAGCAACTTACGAGCAGTACTTC	CASSPGTATYEQYF
few	NA	TRBV9	TRBJ1-1	TGTGCCAGCAGCGTAGGGTGGGGCACTGAAGCTTTCTTT	CASSVGWGTEAFF
NA	NA	TRBV2	TRBJ2-5	TGTGCCAGCTGGATAGGAGAGACCCAGTACTTC	CASWIGETQYF
few	NA	TRBV6-1	TRBJ1-3	TGTGCCAGCAGCCTAACCGGGACCTATGGAAACACCATATATTTT	CASSLTGTYGNTIYF
NA	NA	TRBV5-5	TRBJ1-5	TGTGCCAGCAGTTGGGATGAGGGCAATCAGCCCCAGCATTTT	CASSWDEGNQPQHF
NA	TRBD1	TRBV2	TRBJ1-1	TGTGCCAGCAGTGAAGCGGGGGACAGCATATACACTGAAGCTTTCTTT	CASSEAGDSIYTEAFF
NA	NA	TRBV5-4	TRBJ1-1	TGTGCCAGCAGCTTGTGGGGAGGGAACACTGAAGCTTTCTTT	CASSLWGGNTEAFF
NA	TRBD1	TRBV7-3	TRBJ2-3	TGTGCCAGCAGCTTGACACAGGGGTCAGATACGCAGTATTTT	CASSLTQGSDTQYF
NA	NA	TRBV19	TRBJ2-3	TGTGCCAGTAGTACCAAAGGGGATTGGGATACGCAGTATTTT	CASSTKGDWDTQYF
NA	NA	TRBV27	TRBJ1-2	TGTGCCAGCAGTCCCGGGGGGCTCAACTATGGCTACACCTTC	CASSPGGLNYGYTF
NA	TRBD1	TRBV7-2	TRBJ1-2	TGTGCCAGCAGCTACAGGGGGCTGGCCTATGGCTACACCTTC	CASSYRGLAYGYTF
NA	NA	TRBV7-6	TRBJ2-7	TGTGCCAGCAGCTTAAATCCTCCTGGACAGTCCTACGAGCAGTACTTC	CASSLNPPGQSYEQYF
NA	NA	TRBV4-3	TRBJ2-4	TGCGCCAGCAGCCAAGACACAGGGTCGGGCAAAAACATTCAGTACTTC	CASSQDTGSGKNIQYF
NA	TRBD2	TRBV4-1	TRBJ2-5	TGCGCCAGCAGCCAAGGGGTAGCGGGGTCCCAAGAGACCCAGTACTTC	CASSQGVAGSQETQYF
NA	TRBD2	TRBV7-6	TRBJ2-3	TGTGCCAGCAGCGGGACTATCATAGATACGCAGTATTTT	CASSGTIIDTQYF
NA	NA	TRBV10-3	TRBJ2-7	TGTGCCATCAGTGAGGACGGGGCATCCTACGAGCAGTACTTC	CAISEDGASYEQYF
once	NA	TRBV6-5	TRBJ2-2	TGTGCCAGCAGTTTTACCCCTGGGGAAACCGGGGAGCTGTTTTTT	CASSFTPGETGELFF
NA	NA	TRBV7-9	TRBJ1-5	TGTGCCAGCAGCTTAGTAGGGTTCGATAGCAATCAGCCCCAGCATTTT	CASSLVGFDSNQPQHF
NA	NA	TRBV11-2	TRBJ2-1	TGTGCCAGCAGCTTTCTTTCATCCAATGAGCAGTTCTTC	CASSFLSSNEQFF
NA	NA	TRBV6-4	TRBJ1-2	TGTGCCAGCAGTGAAGGGTTCGGCTACACCTTC	CASSEGFGYTF
NA	NA	TRBV28	TRBJ1-2	TGTGCCAGCAGTTTTGCCCCAAGTGGGTCCGCTAACTATGGCTACACCTTC	CASSFAPSGSANYGYTF
NA	TRBD2	TRBV29-1	TRBJ2-3	TGCAGCGTTGAGGGCGGGGGGGCCTTCACAGATACGCAGTATTTT	CSVEGGGAFTDTQYF
NA	NA	TRBV5-6	TRBJ2-7	TGTGCCAGCAGCTTCGGTTCTAGCGACTACGAGCAGTACTTC	CASSFGSSDYEQYF
NA	NA	TRBV7-7	TRBJ1-3	TGTGCCAGCAGCTTAGACGCGAGCTCTGGAAACACCATATATTTT	CASSLDASSGNTIYF
NA	NA	TRBV6-6	TRBJ2-7	TGTGCCAGTTTCGGACCATCCAGGAGCTCCTACGAGCAGTACTTC	CASFGPSRSSYEQYF
NA	NA	TRBV7-9	TRBJ2-1	TGTGCCAGCAGCTTAGGGGCCGGCGGGATCAGGGGCAATGAGCAGTTCTTC	CASSLGAGGIRGNEQFF
NA	NA	TRBV5-5	TRBJ2-7	TGTGCCAGCAGCTTGGGGGTTGGGACCTACGAGCAGTACTTC	CASSLGVGTYEQYF
NA	TRBD2	TRBV7-9	TRBJ2-5	TGTGCCAGCAGTTCTCAGCGGGATTTGAAGACCCAGTACTTC	CASSSQRDLKTQYF
medium-sized	NA	TRBV11-3	TRBJ2-3	TGTGCCAGCGAAGCTCCTGGGCCGTCCCCAGATACGCAGTATTTT	CASEAPGPSPDTQYF
NA	NA	TRBV6-5	TRBJ1-1	TGTGCCAGCAGTCAGGACAGAAATACTGAAGCTTTCTTT	CASSQDRNTEAFF
NA	NA	TRBV2	TRBJ2-7	TGTGCCAGCAGTGACCAAGGTTACGAGCAGTACTTC	CASSDQGYEQYF
NA	TRBD1	TRBV29-1	TRBJ1-2	TGCAGCGTTGAATCAGGGGGTGGCTACACCTTC	CSVESGGGYTF
NA	TRBD2	TRBV29-1	TRBJ2-2	TGCAGCGTGCCTAGCGGGCCCTCGAACACCGGGGAGCTGTTTTTT	CSVPSGPSNTGELFF
NA	TRBD2	TRBV11-2	TRBJ2-1	TGTGCCAGCAGCTTAGGGGGGGGTAGATACAATGAGCAGTTCTTC	CASSLGGGRYNEQFF
NA	TRBD1	TRBV7-8	TRBJ2-7	TGTGCCAGCAGCAGTGTACAGGGGGCCGAATACGAGCAGTACTTC	CASSSVQGAEYEQYF
NA	NA	TRBV6-5	TRBJ1-1	TGTGCCAGCAGTTACGGTGCTGAAGCTTTCTTT	CASSYGAEAFF
once	TRBD1	TRBV14	TRBJ2-5	TGTGCCAGCAGACAAGAAACGACAGGGGTAGAGACCCAGTACTTC	CASRQETTGVETQYF
NA	TRBD2	TRBV13	TRBJ2-3	TGTGCCAGCGTCCCCTCAGCGGGGGTTTACACAGATACGCAGTATTTT	CASVPSAGVYTDTQYF
NA	TRBD1	TRBV5-1	TRBJ1-2	TGCGCCAGCAGCCCGGGACAGGGGGGAGCTGGCTACACCTTC	CASSPGQGGAGYTF
NA	TRBD2	TRBV11-2	TRBJ2-5	TGTGCCAGCAGCGGACCGGGACTAGCGGGAGTAGAGACCCAGTACTTC	CASSGPGLAGVETQYF
NA	TRBD1	TRBV19	TRBJ1-1	TGTGCCAGTAGTATGGCAGGGGGAGGCACTGAAGCTTTCTTT	CASSMAGGGTEAFF
NA	NA	TRBV28	TRBJ2-7	TGTGCCAGCAGATCCCTCCTGGACAACCCCTACGAGCAGTACTTC	CASRSLLDNPYEQYF
few	NA	TRBV7-9	TRBJ2-1	TGTGCCAGCAGCCCCCCCTTCCCAAGGTACAATGAGCAGTTCTTC	CASSPPFPRYNEQFF
NA	NA	TRBV5-1	TRBJ2-7	TGCGCCAGCAGCTACTGGACGGAGAACTACGAGCAGTACTTC	CASSYWTENYEQYF
NA	TRBD1	TRBV28	TRBJ1-4	TGTGCCAGCAGCTGGACAGGGTGGGGTGAAAAACTGTTTTTT	CASSWTGWGEKLFF
NA	NA	TRBV7-2	TRBJ1-1	TGTGCCAGCAGCTTCGATCCAGAAAATGAAGCTTTCTTT	CASSFDPENEAFF
NA	NA	TRBV10-3	TRBJ1-2	TGTGCCATCAGTGAGAGTGACACCTATTATGGCTACACCTTC	CAISESDTYYGYTF
NA	TRBD2	TRBV13	TRBJ2-5	TGTGCCAGCAGCCCCCGACTAGCGGGGGGGGAGGAGACCCAGTACTTC	CASSPRLAGGEETQYF
NA	TRBD1	TRBV7-2	TRBJ1-5	TGTGCCAGAACTGGGGGCAGGGGGCACCGTCAGCCCCAGCATTTT	CARTGGRGHRQPQHF
NA	NA	TRBV12-2	TRBJ2-5	TGTGCAAGTGAGGCTCGACAAGAGACCCAGTACTTC	CASEARQETQYF
NA	NA	TRBV7-6	TRBJ2-1	TGTGCCAGCAGCTTCGGTCTGGAGCAGTTCTTC	CASSFGLEQFF